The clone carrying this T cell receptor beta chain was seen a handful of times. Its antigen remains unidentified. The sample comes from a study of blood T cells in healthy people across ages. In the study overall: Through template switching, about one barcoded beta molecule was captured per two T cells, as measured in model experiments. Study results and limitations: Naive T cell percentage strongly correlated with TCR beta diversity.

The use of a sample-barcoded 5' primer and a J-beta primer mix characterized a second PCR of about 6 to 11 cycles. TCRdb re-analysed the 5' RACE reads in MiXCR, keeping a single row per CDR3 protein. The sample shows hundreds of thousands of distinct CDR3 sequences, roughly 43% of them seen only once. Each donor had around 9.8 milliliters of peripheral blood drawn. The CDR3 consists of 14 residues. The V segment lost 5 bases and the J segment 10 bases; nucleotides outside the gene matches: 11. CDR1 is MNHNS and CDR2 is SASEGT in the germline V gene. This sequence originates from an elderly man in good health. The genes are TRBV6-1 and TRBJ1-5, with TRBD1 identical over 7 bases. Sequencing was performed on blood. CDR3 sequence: CASSSRQGFYPQHF. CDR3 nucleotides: TGTGCCAGCAGTTCCCGACAGGGTTTTTATCCCCAGCATTTT.